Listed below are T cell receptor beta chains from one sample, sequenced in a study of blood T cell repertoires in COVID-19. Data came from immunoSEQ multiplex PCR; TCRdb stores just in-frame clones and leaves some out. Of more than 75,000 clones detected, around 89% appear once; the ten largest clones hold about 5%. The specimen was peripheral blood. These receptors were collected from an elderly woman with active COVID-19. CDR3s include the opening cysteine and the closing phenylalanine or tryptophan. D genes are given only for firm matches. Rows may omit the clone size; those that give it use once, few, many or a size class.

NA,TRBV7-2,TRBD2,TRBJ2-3,CASSLAGGPYRTDTQYF,TGTGCCAGCAGCTTAGCGGGAGGGCCGTATCGCACAGATACGCAGTATTTT
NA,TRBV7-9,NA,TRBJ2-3,CASSLSDTSAAQYF,TGTGCCAGCAGCTTATCGGACACCAGTGCCGCGCAGTATTTT
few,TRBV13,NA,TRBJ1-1,CASSSQGGDTEAFF,TGTGCCAGCAGCTCCCAGGGTGGGGACACTGAAGCTTTCTTT
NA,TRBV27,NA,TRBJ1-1,CASRTGDLEAFF,TGTGCCAGCAGAACGGGGGATCTTGAAGCTTTCTTT
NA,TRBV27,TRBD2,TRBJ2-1,CASSLRLAGAGNEQFF,TGTGCCAGCAGTTTAAGGCTAGCGGGAGCGGGTAATGAGCAGTTCTTC
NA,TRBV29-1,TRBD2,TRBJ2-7,CSVKEREDYEQYF,TGCAGCGTTAAGGAGCGGGAGGACTACGAGCAGTACTTC
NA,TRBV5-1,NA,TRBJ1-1,CASSSGHSTEAFF,TGCGCCAGCAGCTCGGGACACAGCACTGAAGCTTTCTTT
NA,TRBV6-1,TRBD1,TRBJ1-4,CASSEGGGQGNEKLFF,TGTGCCAGCAGTGAAGGAGGGGGACAGGGGAATGAAAAACTGTTTTTT
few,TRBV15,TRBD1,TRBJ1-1,CATSRVRTGNTEAFF,TGTGCCACCAGCAGAGTGAGGACAGGGAACACTGAAGCTTTCTTT
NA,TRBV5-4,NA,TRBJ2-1,CASSLNRFSGNEQFF,TGTGCCAGCAGCTTAAACAGGTTCAGCGGGAATGAGCAGTTCTTC
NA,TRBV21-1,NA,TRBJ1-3,CASSLGGAGGLKDLSGNTIYF,TGTGCCAGCAGTCTGGGAGGGGCAGGGGGCCTGAAGGACTTATCTGGAAACACCATATATTTT
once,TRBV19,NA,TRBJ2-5,CASSIAPRGGGNGEETQYF,TGTGCCAGTAGTATCGCTCCGCGGGGTGGCGGAAACGGGGAAGAGACCCAGTACTTC
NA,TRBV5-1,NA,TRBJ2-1,CASSLGPGRSNEQFF,TGCGCCAGCAGCTTAGGCCCAGGGCGGAGCAATGAGCAGTTCTTC
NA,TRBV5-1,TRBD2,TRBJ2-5,CASSLAGLVETQYF,TGCGCCAGCAGCTTGGCGGGACTAGTCGAGACCCAGTACTTC
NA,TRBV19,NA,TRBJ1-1,CASSPTQALWAEAFF,TGTGCCAGTAGCCCCACTCAGGCGCTCTGGGCTGAAGCTTTCTTT
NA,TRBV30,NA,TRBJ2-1,CACRTASYNEQFF,TGTGCCTGCAGGACTGCCTCCTACAATGAGCAGTTCTTC
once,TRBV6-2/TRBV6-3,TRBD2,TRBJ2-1,CASSYWSGRATRGHNEQFF,TGTGCCAGCAGTTACTGGAGCGGGAGGGCCACGAGGGGCCACAATGAGCAGTTCTTC
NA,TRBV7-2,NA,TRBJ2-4,CASSLAIGGQAKNIQYF,TGTGCCAGCAGCTTAGCCATAGGAGGCCAAGCCAAAAACATTCAGTACTTC
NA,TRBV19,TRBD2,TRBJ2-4,CASSSQREGPWAKNIQYF,TGTGCCAGTAGTAGCCAGCGGGAGGGCCCATGGGCCAAAAACATTCAGTACTTC
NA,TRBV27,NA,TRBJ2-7,CASSKSGGYEQYF,TGTGCCAGCAGTAAGTCAGGGGGGTACGAGCAGTACTTC
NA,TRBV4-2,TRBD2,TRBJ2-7,CASSQDRLAGAFSFPYEQYF,TGTGCCAGCAGCCAAGATCGACTAGCGGGCGCGTTCTCCTTCCCTTACGAGCAGTACTTC
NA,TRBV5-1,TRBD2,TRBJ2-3,CASSLEAGRPWDTQYF,TGCGCCAGCAGCTTGGAAGCGGGAAGACCGTGGGATACGCAGTATTTT
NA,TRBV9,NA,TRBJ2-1,CASSPGGRAYNEQFF,TGTGCCAGCAGCCCGGGGGGCAGGGCCTACAATGAGCAGTTCTTC
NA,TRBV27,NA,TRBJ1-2,CASKAGPNYGYTF,TGTGCCAGCAAGGCAGGGCCGAACTATGGCTACACCTTC
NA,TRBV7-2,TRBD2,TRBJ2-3,CASSLVATSGSPDTQYF,TGTGCCAGCAGCTTAGTAGCGACTAGCGGGAGCCCAGATACGCAGTATTTT
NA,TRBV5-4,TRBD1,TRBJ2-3,CASSPRTGGDTDTQYF,TGTGCCAGCAGCCCCCGGACAGGTGGGGACACAGATACGCAGTATTTT
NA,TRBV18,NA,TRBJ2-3,CASSPDLVAGRTDTQYF,TGTGCCAGCTCACCGGATTTGGTTGCGGGGCGCACAGATACGCAGTATTTT
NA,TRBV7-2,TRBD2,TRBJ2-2,CASSLNSGANTGELFF,TGTGCCAGCAGCTTAAACAGCGGGGCGAACACCGGGGAGCTGTTTTTT
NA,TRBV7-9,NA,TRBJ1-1,CASSLSLMNTEAFF,TGTGCCAGCAGCTTAAGCCTAATGAACACTGAAGCTTTCTTT
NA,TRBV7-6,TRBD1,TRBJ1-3,CASSATGEGNTIYF,TGTGCCAGCAGCGCAACAGGGGAAGGAAACACCATATATTTT
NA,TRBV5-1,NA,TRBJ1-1,CASSLGPGVNTEAFF,TGCGCCAGCAGCTTGGGTCCAGGGGTTAACACTGAAGCTTTCTTT
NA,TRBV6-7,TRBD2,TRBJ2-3,CASSHFLVGRGYRDTQYF,TGTGCCAGCAGTCACTTTTTGGTCGGGCGGGGGTATAGGGATACGCAGTATTTT
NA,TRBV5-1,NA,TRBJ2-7,CASSLGSPYEQYF,TGCGCCAGCAGCCTAGGTAGCCCCTACGAGCAGTACTTC
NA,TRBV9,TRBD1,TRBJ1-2,CASSASWDSPYGYTF,TGTGCCAGCAGCGCAAGCTGGGACAGCCCCTATGGCTACACCTTC
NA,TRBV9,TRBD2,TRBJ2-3,CASSVVSGGLTDTQYF,TGTGCCAGCAGCGTCGTTAGCGGGGGGCTCACAGATACGCAGTATTTT
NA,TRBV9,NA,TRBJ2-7,CASSVAPRQEYEQYF,TGTGCCAGCAGCGTAGCCCCACGACAGGAGTACGAGCAGTACTTC
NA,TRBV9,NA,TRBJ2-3,CASSVEEDSGDTDTQYF,TGTGCCAGCAGCGTAGAGGAGGATAGCGGAGACACAGATACGCAGTATTTT
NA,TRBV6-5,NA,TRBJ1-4,CASSLQGGGEKLFF,TGTGCCAGCAGTTTACAGGGTGGTGGGGAAAAACTGTTTTTT
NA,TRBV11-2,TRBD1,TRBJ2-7,CASSSGQSPYEQYF,TGTGCCAGCAGCTCGGGACAGAGCCCGTACGAGCAGTACTTC
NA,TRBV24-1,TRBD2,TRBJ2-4,CATSFGGGNIQYF,TGTGCCACCAGTTTCGGGGGAGGGAACATTCAGTACTTC
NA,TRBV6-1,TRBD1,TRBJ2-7,CASSEQGALSNEQYF,TGTGCCAGCAGTGAACAGGGGGCGCTCAGTAACGAGCAGTACTTC
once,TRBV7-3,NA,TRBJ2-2,CASSSPGGGTGELFF,TGTGCCAGCAGCTCCCCGGGGGGCGGAACCGGGGAGCTGTTTTTT
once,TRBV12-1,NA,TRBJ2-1,CASSARSAGTPMGGEQFF,TGTGCCAGCAGTGCCCGATCCGCCGGGACCCCTATGGGGGGTGAGCAGTTCTTC
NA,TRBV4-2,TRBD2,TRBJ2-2,CASSQDPLAGGYTGELFF,TGTGCCAGCAGCCAAGATCCCTTGGCGGGAGGTTACACCGGGGAGCTGTTTTTT
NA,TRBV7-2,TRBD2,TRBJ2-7,CASSLDGRPWVAASYEQYF,TGTGCCAGCAGCTTAGACGGGAGGCCGTGGGTAGCGGCAAGCTACGAGCAGTACTTC
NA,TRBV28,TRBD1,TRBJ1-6,CASRTGFYNSPLHF,TGTGCCAGTCGGACAGGGTTTTATAATTCACCCCTCCACTTT
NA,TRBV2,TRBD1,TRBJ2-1,CASRAGQGSYNEQFF,TGTGCCAGCAGGGCGGGACAGGGTTCCTACAATGAGCAGTTCTTC
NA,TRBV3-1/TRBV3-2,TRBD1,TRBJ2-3,CASSDRDRARVTQYF,TGTGCCAGCAGCGACCGGGACAGGGCAAGGGTCACGCAGTATTTT
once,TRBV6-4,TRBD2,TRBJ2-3,CASSDRSSGSPDTQYF,TGTGCCAGCAGTGACCGTTCTAGCGGGAGTCCAGATACGCAGTATTTT
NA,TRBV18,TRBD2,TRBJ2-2,CASSRHPIAGGTGELFF,TGTGCCAGCTCACGCCACCCAATAGCGGGAGGCACCGGGGAGCTGTTTTTT
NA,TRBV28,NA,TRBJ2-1,CASSPWGRRSSYNEQFF,TGTGCCAGCAGTCCTTGGGGCAGGAGAAGCTCCTACAATGAGCAGTTCTTC
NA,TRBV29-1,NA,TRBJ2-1,CSVTGYNEQFF,TGCAGCGTTACGGGATACAATGAGCAGTTCTTC
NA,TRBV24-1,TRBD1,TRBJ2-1,CATSDSPSTGIDEQFF,TGTGCCACCAGTGATTCTCCTTCGACAGGGATTGATGAGCAGTTCTTC
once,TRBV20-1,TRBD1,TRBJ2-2,CSASKARGSRWYTGELFF,TGCAGTGCTAGTAAGGCCAGGGGGAGTCGATGGTACACCGGGGAGCTGTTTTTT
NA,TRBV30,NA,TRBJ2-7,CAWSRQGYEQYF,TGTGCCTGGAGCAGGCAGGGCTACGAGCAGTACTTC
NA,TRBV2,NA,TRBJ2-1,CASRDSGHNEQFF,TGTGCCAGCAGGGATAGCGGACACAATGAGCAGTTCTTC
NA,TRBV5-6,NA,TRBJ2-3,CASSPEGRSTDTQYF,TGTGCCAGCAGCCCCGAGGGCCGTAGCACAGATACGCAGTATTTT